Listed below are T cell receptor beta chains from one sample, sequenced in a study of OX40 agonist ivuxolimab in advanced cancers. Method: immunoSEQ multiplex PCR; TCRdb's copy keeps in-frame clones and lacks some. Here the sample spans 75,000 or so clones, about 83% being singletons. Specimen: CD4+ or CD8+ T cells sorted from blood, collected in a trial of the OX40 agonist ivuxolimab. These receptor sequences come from an adult with an advanced solid tumor such as melanoma, head and neck, liver or kidney cancer. CDR3s include the opening cysteine and the closing phenylalanine or tryptophan. A D gene is named only where the DNA matches it firmly. Not every row has a clone size; where given, it reads once, few, many or a size class.

clone_size: .; v_call: TRBV7-8; d_call: .; j_call: TRBJ1-1; cdr3_nt: TGTGCCAGCAGCTTAGGACGTACCCAAAAGAAGAACACTGAAGCTTTCTTT; cdr3_aa: CASSLGRTQKKNTEAFF
clone_size: .; v_call: TRBV19; d_call: TRBD1; j_call: TRBJ2-5; cdr3_nt: TGTGCCAGTAGTATCGGGACAGGGGGCGGATGGGGGACCCAGTACTTC; cdr3_aa: CASSIGTGGGWGTQYF
clone_size: .; v_call: TRBV6-5; d_call: .; j_call: TRBJ1-4; cdr3_nt: TGTGCCAGCAGCCTTATCCGGGGAGGGGAGAAACTGTTTTTT; cdr3_aa: CASSLIRGGEKLFF
clone_size: .; v_call: TRBV27; d_call: TRBD1; j_call: TRBJ2-1; cdr3_nt: TGTGCCAGCCGTTGGACAGGGCTCTACAATGAGCAGTTCTTC; cdr3_aa: CASRWTGLYNEQFF
clone_size: .; v_call: TRBV5-1; d_call: .; j_call: TRBJ2-3; cdr3_nt: TGCGCCAGCAGCTTGACAGGTTCTAGCACAGATACGCAGTATTTT; cdr3_aa: CASSLTGSSTDTQYF
clone_size: .; v_call: TRBV7-6; d_call: .; j_call: TRBJ1-5; cdr3_nt: TGTGCCAGCAGCTTAGGGCAGGGGTACGATCAGCCCCAGCATTTT; cdr3_aa: CASSLGQGYDQPQHF
clone_size: .; v_call: TRBV5-1; d_call: .; j_call: TRBJ1-1; cdr3_nt: TGCGCCAGCAGCCCGCACCGGACGGGGATGAACACTGAAGCTTTCTTT; cdr3_aa: CASSPHRTGMNTEAFF
clone_size: .; v_call: TRBV19; d_call: TRBD1; j_call: TRBJ1-2; cdr3_nt: TGTGCCAGTAGTATAACGGGACAGGGGGCGGCTGGCTACACCTTC; cdr3_aa: CASSITGQGAAGYTF
clone_size: few; v_call: TRBV11-3; d_call: TRBD1; j_call: TRBJ2-2; cdr3_nt: TGTGCCAGCAGTCCTGACAGGGGCGGAACCGGGGAGCTGTTTTTT; cdr3_aa: CASSPDRGGTGELFF
clone_size: .; v_call: TRBV5-1; d_call: TRBD2; j_call: TRBJ2-1; cdr3_nt: TGCGCCAGCAGCTGGGGATATAGCGGGAGGGCCCACAATGAGCAGTTCTTC; cdr3_aa: CASSWGYSGRAHNEQFF
clone_size: few; v_call: TRBV11-2; d_call: .; j_call: TRBJ2-5; cdr3_nt: TGTGCCAGCAGTTTCGGGGCAGGGGTGGAGACCCAGTACTTC; cdr3_aa: CASSFGAGVETQYF
clone_size: .; v_call: TRBV6-1; d_call: .; j_call: TRBJ2-3; cdr3_nt: TGTGCCAGCAGTGAAGGGGGGAAGACAGATACGCAGTATTTT; cdr3_aa: CASSEGGKTDTQYF
clone_size: .; v_call: TRBV5-1; d_call: TRBD1; j_call: TRBJ1-1; cdr3_nt: TGCGCCAGCAGACCAACTACAGGGGGCGAGATTTTCTTT; cdr3_aa: CASRPTTGGEIFF
clone_size: .; v_call: TRBV10-3; d_call: TRBD2; j_call: TRBJ2-3; cdr3_nt: TGTGCCATCAGTGAGTCTCTAGCGGGGGGCACAGATACGCAGTATTTT; cdr3_aa: CAISESLAGGTDTQYF
clone_size: .; v_call: TRBV11-3; d_call: .; j_call: TRBJ2-7; cdr3_nt: TGTGCCAGCAGCCCTTATGGTGGACAGGAGCAGTACTTC; cdr3_aa: CASSPYGGQEQYF
clone_size: .; v_call: TRBV5-1; d_call: .; j_call: TRBJ2-5; cdr3_nt: TGCGCCAGCAGCCCCGCCCTCGGGACACCCACTCAAGAGACCCAGTACTTC; cdr3_aa: CASSPALGTPTQETQYF
clone_size: .; v_call: TRBV4-1; d_call: .; j_call: TRBJ2-5; cdr3_nt: TGCGCCAGCAGTCCGTACGCTCCCCAAGGAGAGACCCAGTACTTC; cdr3_aa: CASSPYAPQGETQYF
clone_size: few; v_call: TRBV21-1; d_call: .; j_call: TRBJ2-3; cdr3_nt: TGTGCCAGCAGCATCTTGGGTCTGCGCCCTAGCACAGATACGCAGTATTTT; cdr3_aa: CASSILGLRPSTDTQYF
clone_size: .; v_call: TRBV19; d_call: TRBD1; j_call: TRBJ2-7; cdr3_nt: TGTGCCAGTAGTATAGCCCACAGGGGTGGAGACGAGCAGTACTTC; cdr3_aa: CASSIAHRGGDEQYF
clone_size: .; v_call: TRBV18; d_call: .; j_call: TRBJ1-4; cdr3_nt: TGTGCCAGCTCACCGGGGCTAGAGTATGAAAAACTGTTTTTT; cdr3_aa: CASSPGLEYEKLFF
clone_size: .; v_call: TRBV25-1; d_call: .; j_call: TRBJ1-3; cdr3_nt: TGTGCCAGCAGTGATAGAGGGACCTCTGGAAACACCATATATTTT; cdr3_aa: CASSDRGTSGNTIYF
clone_size: .; v_call: TRBV5-1; d_call: .; j_call: TRBJ2-1; cdr3_nt: TGCGCCAGCAGCCTTATAGGCGGGACAGAGGCCAATGAGCAGTTCTTC; cdr3_aa: CASSLIGGTEANEQFF
clone_size: few; v_call: TRBV7-9; d_call: .; j_call: TRBJ1-6; cdr3_nt: TGTGCCAGCAGCTTACAGGGTCACAATTCACCCCTCCACTTT; cdr3_aa: CASSLQGHNSPLHF
clone_size: .; v_call: TRBV5-1; d_call: .; j_call: TRBJ2-7; cdr3_nt: TGCGCCAGCAGCTTGCCCCCCCTCTACGAGCAGTACTTC; cdr3_aa: CASSLPPLYEQYF
clone_size: .; v_call: TRBV7-2; d_call: .; j_call: TRBJ2-5; cdr3_nt: TGTGCCAGCAGCTTAGTCCAGAGTAAAAGGGAGACCCAGTACTTC; cdr3_aa: CASSLVQSKRETQYF
clone_size: .; v_call: TRBV11-2; d_call: .; j_call: TRBJ2-7; cdr3_nt: TGTGCCAGCAGCTTAGATTCTGGACACTCCTACGAGCAGTACTTC; cdr3_aa: CASSLDSGHSYEQYF
clone_size: .; v_call: TRBV5-4; d_call: TRBD2; j_call: TRBJ2-7; cdr3_nt: TGTGCCAGCAGGGAAGGGACTACCCTCTCCTACGAGCAGTACTTC; cdr3_aa: CASREGTTLSYEQYF
clone_size: .; v_call: TRBV7-9; d_call: .; j_call: TRBJ1-6; cdr3_nt: TGTGCCAGCAGCTCTGCAGGGGACCGTTTGGCACCCCTCCACTTT; cdr3_aa: CASSSAGDRLAPLHF
clone_size: .; v_call: TRBV11-2; d_call: .; j_call: TRBJ1-3; cdr3_nt: TGTGCCAGCAGCTTCACTCCCCGTCACACCATATATTTT; cdr3_aa: CASSFTPRHTIYF
clone_size: .; v_call: TRBV19; d_call: TRBD1; j_call: TRBJ1-5; cdr3_nt: TGTGCCAGTAGTATGCAGGGGGGACGGCAGCCCCAGCATTTT; cdr3_aa: CASSMQGGRQPQHF
clone_size: .; v_call: TRBV10-2; d_call: TRBD1; j_call: TRBJ1-5; cdr3_nt: TGCGCCAGCAGTGACCCTGTCGAGACAGGGAATCAGCCCCAGCATTTT; cdr3_aa: CASSDPVETGNQPQHF